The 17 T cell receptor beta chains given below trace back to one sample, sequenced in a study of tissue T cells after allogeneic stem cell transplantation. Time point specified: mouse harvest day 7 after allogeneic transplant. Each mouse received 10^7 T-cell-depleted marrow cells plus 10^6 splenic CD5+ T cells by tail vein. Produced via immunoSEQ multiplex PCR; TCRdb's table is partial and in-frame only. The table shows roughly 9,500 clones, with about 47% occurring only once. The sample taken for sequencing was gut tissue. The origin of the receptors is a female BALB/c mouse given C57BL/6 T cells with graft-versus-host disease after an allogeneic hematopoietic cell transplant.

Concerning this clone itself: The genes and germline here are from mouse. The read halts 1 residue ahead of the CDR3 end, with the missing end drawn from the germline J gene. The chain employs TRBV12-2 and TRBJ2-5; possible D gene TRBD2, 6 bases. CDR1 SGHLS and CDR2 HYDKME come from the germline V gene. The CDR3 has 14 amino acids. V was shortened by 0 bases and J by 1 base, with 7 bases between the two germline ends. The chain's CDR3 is CASSLGGYQDTQYF. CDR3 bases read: TGTGCCAGCTCTCTCGGGGGGTACCAAGACACCCAGTAC.

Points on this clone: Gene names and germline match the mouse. The sequenced CDR3 bases are TGCTCCAGCAGTAGGACAGGGGGCTTAGAAACGCTGTAT. This translates into CSSSRTGGLETLY. The CDR3 in its entirety is CSSSRTGGLETLYF. V is TRBV23 and J is TRBJ2-3; the table's D call of TRBD1 was not tested on the DNA. The CDR3 goes on 1 residue after the read ends, and that part is filled in from the germline J gene. CDR1 is KGHTA and CDR2 is FQNQQP in the germline V gene. This CDR3 is built from 14 residues.

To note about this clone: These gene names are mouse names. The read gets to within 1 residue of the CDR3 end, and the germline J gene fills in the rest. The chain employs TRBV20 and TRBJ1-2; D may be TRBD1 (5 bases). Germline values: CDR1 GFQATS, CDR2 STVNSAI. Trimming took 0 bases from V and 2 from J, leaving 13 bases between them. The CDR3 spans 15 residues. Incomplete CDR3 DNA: TGTGGTGCTAGGGATTGGGGGGGTAGTAACTCCGACTACACC. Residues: CGARDWGGSNSDYT. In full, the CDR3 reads CGARDWGGSNSDYTF.

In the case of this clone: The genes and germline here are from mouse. Incomplete CDR3 DNA: TGTGCCAGCAGTCTGGGCAGGGGTGCAGAAACGCTGTAT. Translation gives CASSLGRGAETLY. The entire CDR3 protein is CASSLGRGAETLYF. V usage is TRBV26 and J usage is TRBJ2-3; a weak D match, TRBD1 (5 bases). Coverage ceases 1 residue before the CDR3 finishes, and the germline J gene fills in the end. The CDR3 has 14 residues. V was cut by 2 bases and J by 1 base, with 7 bases left in between. Germline CDR1 reads KGHPV; CDR2 reads FQNQEV (reference sequence).

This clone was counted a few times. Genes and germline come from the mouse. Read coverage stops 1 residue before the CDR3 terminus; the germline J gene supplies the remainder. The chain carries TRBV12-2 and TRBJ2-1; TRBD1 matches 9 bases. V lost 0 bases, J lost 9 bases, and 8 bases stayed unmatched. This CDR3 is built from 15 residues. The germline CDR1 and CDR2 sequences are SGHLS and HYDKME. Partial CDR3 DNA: TGTGCCAGCTCTCTCGAGAACAGGGGGCGTGATGAGCAGTTC. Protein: CASSLENRGRDEQF. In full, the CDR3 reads CASSLENRGRDEQFF.

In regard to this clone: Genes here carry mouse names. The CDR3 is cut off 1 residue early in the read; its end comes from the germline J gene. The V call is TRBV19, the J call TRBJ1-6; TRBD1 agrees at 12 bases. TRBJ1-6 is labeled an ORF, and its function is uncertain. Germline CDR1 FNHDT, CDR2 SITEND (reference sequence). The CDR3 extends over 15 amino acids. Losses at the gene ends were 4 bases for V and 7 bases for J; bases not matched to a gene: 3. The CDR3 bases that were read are TGTGCCAGCAGTTGGGGACAGGGGGCCAATTCGCCCCTCTAC. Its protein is CASSWGQGANSPLY. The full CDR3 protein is CASSWGQGANSPLYF.

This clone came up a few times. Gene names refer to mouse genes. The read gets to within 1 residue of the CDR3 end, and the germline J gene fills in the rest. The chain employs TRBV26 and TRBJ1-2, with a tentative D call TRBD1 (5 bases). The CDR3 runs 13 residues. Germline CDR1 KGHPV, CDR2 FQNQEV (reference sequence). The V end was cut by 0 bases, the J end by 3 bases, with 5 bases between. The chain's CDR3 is CASSLSRDSDYTF. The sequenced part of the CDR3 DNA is TGTGCCAGCAGTCTGTCCAGGGACTCCGACTACACC.

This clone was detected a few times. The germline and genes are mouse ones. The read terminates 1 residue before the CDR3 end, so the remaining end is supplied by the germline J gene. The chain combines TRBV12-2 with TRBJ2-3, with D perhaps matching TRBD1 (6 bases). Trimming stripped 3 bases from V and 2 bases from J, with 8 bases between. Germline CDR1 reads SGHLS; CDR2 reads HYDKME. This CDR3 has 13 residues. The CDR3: CASSTGNAETLYF. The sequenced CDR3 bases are TGTGCCAGCTCTACAGGGAATGCAGAAACGCTGTAT.

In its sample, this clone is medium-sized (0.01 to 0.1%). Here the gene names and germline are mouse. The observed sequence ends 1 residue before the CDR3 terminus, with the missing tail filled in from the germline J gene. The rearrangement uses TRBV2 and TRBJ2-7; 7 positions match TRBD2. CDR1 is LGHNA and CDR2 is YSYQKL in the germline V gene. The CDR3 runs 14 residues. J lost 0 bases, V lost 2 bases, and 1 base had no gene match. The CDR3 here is CASSQYWGSYEQYF. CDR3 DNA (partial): TGTGCCAGCAGCCAATACTGGGGCTCCTATGAACAGTAC.

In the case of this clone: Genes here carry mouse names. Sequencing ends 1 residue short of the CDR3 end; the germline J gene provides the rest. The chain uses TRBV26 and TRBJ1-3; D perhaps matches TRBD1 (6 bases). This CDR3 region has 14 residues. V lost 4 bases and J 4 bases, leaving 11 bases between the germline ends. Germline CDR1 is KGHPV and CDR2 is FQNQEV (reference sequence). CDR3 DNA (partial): TGTGCCAGCAGTCATCCAGGGGCCGGAAATACGCTCTAT. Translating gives CASSHPGAGNTLY. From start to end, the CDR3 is CASSHPGAGNTLYF.

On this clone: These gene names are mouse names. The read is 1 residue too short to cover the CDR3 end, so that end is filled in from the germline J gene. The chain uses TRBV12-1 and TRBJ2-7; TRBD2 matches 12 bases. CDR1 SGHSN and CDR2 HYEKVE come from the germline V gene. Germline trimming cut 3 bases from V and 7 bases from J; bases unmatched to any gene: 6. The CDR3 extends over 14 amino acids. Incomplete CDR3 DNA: TGTGCCAGCTCTTTGACTGGGGGGGCATGGGAACAGTAC. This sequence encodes CASSLTGGAWEQY. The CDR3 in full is CASSLTGGAWEQYF.

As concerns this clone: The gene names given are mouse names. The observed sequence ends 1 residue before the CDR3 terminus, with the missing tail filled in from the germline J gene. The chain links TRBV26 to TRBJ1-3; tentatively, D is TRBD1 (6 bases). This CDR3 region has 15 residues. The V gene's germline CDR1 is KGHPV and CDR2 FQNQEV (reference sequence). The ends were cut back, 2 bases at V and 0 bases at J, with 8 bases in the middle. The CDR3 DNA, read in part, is TGTGCCAGCAGTCTGGGGACAAATTCTGGAAATACGCTCTAT. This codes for CASSLGTNSGNTLY. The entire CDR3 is CASSLGTNSGNTLYF.

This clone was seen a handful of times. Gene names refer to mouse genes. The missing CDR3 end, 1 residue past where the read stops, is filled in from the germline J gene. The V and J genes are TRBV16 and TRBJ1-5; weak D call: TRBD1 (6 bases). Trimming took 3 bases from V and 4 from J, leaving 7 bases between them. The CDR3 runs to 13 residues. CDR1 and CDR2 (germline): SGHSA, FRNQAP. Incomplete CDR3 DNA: TGTGCAAGCAGCTTGGGACAAAACCAGGCTCCGCTT. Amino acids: CASSLGQNQAPL. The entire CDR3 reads CASSLGQNQAPLF. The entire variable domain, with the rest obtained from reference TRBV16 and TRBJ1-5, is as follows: NAGVIQTPRHKVTGKGQEATLWCEPISGHSAVFWYRQTIVQGLEFLTYFRNQAPIDDSGMPKERFSAQMPNQSHSTLKIQSTQPQDSAVYLCASSLGQNQAPLFGEGTRLSVL.

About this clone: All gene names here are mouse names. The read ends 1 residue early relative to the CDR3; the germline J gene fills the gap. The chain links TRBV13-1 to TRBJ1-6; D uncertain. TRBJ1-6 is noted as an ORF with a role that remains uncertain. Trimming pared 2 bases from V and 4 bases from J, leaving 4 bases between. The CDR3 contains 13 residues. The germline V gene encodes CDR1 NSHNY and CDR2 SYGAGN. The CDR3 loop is CASSEGYNSPLYF. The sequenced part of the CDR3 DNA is TGTGCCAGCAGTGAGGGGTATAATTCGCCCCTCTAC.

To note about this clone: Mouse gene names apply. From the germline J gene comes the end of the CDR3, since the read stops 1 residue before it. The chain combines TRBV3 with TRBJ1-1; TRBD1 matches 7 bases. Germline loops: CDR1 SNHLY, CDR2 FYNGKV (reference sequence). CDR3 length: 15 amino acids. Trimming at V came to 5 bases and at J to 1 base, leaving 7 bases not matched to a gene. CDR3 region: CASSGATGKNTEVFF. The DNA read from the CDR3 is TGTGCCAGCAGCGGAGCGACAGGGAAAAACACAGAAGTCTTC.

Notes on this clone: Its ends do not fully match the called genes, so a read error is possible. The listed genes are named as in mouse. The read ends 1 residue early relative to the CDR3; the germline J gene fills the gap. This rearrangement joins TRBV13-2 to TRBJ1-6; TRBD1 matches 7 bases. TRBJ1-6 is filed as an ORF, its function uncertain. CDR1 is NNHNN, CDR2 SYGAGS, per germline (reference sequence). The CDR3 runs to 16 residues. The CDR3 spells CASSDAAGGGNSPLYF. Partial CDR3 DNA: TGTGCCAGCAGTGATGCGGCAGGGGGAGGGAATTCGCCCCTCTAC.

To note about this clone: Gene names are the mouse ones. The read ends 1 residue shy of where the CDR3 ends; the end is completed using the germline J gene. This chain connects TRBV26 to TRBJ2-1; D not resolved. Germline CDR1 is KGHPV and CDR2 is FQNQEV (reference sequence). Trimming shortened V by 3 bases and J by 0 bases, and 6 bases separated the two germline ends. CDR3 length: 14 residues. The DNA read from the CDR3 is TGTGCCAGCAGTCTTCAGAATAACTATGCTGAGCAGTTC. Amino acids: CASSLQNNYAEQF. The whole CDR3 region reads CASSLQNNYAEQFF.